The rows below give T cell receptor beta chains drawn from one sample of a study of blood T cell repertoires in COVID-19. Clones were read by immunoSEQ multiplex PCR, and TCRdb kept only the in-frame ones, dropping some. Here the sample spans about 200,000 clones, around 88% being singletons. The sample comprised PBMCs or T cells enriched from blood (not recorded which). These receptor sequences come from a man in his forties or fifties with acute COVID-19. The CDR3 runs from the conserved cysteine through the conserved F or W. A D gene is named only where the DNA matches it firmly. Part of the rows lack a size; the others show once, few, many or a class for expanded clones.

- TRBD1 TRBJ2-7 TRBV27 TGTGCCAGCAAGGATGCCGGGACAGGCTCCTACGAGCAGTACTTC CASKDAGTGSYEQYF
few - TRBJ1-5 TRBV2 TGTGCCAGCAGGACGGACTATAGCAATCAGCCCCAGCATTTT CASRTDYSNQPQHF
- - TRBJ1-1 TRBV18 TGTGCCAGCTCGTTTCATGGGGGGACGAACACTGAAGCTTTCTTT CASSFHGGTNTEAFF
- TRBD1 TRBJ1-2 TRBV3-1/TRBV3-2 TGTGCCAGCAGCCCATCACAGGGGGCGAAATTCACCTTC CASSPSQGAKFTF
few - TRBJ1-5 TRBV28 TGTGCCAGCAGTTTAAGAGTTAGCAATCAGCCCCAGCATTTT CASSLRVSNQPQHF
- - TRBJ1-2 TRBV7-9 TGTGCCAGCAGCTCCGGCGGGCCGGTACGCTACACCTTC CASSSGGPVRYTF
- TRBD2 TRBJ2-2 TRBV4-1 TGCGCCAGCAGCCATAGACTAGCGGGAGTGGGGCCAAACACCGGGGAGCTGTTTTTT CASSHRLAGVGPNTGELFF
- - TRBJ2-1 TRBV29-1 TGCAGCGTTGCGAAAGAGACTACGTGGACCGCATATAATTTCTACAATGAGCAGTTCTTC CSVAKETTWTAYNFYNEQFF
- TRBD1 TRBJ2-7 TRBV13 TGTGCCAGCAGCTCCCGGGACAGTCGAAGTTACGAGCAGTACTTC CASSSRDSRSYEQYF
- - TRBJ2-1 TRBV29-1 TGCAGCGTACTAGCCTCCTACACGAATGAGCAGTTCTTC CSVLASYTNEQFF
- - TRBJ1-1 TRBV5-1 TGCGCCAGCCGCGGGGCCCTCATTTCGAACACTGAAGCTTTCTTT CASRGALISNTEAFF
few - TRBJ2-2 TRBV28 TGTGCCAGCAGTTTTATCTCGAACACCGGGGAGCTGTTTTTT CASSFISNTGELFF
- TRBD1 TRBJ2-7 TRBV5-4 TGTGCCAGCAGCTCTAGGACAGGGAACTACGAGCAGTACTTC CASSSRTGNYEQYF
once - TRBJ2-6 TRBV6-4 TGTGCCAGCAGTGCGATGAGCTCTGGGGCCAACGTCCTGACTTTC CASSAMSSGANVLTF
- - TRBJ1-3 TRBV4-1 TGCGCCAGCAGCCCGTTATCACTCTTTCAGACAGGAAACACCATATATTTT CASSPLSLFQTGNTIYF
- - TRBJ1-2 TRBV6-5 TGTGCCACAACCCGGGACATCAACTATGGCTACACCTTC CATTRDINYGYTF
once TRBD2 TRBJ2-3 TRBV10-3 TGTGCCATCAGTGACAGACTAGCGTCTAGCACAGATACGCAGTATTTT CAISDRLASSTDTQYF
once - TRBJ2-1 TRBV3-1/TRBV3-2 TGTGCCAGCAGCCAAGATGGGGGGAGCTCCTACAATGAGCAGTTCTTC CASSQDGGSSYNEQFF
- TRBD1 TRBJ2-2 TRBV27 TGTGCCAGCAGTTTATACAGGGGGCGAATCGGGGAGCTGTTTTTT CASSLYRGRIGELFF
- - TRBJ1-5 TRBV28 TGTGCCAGCAGCCCCGACGGCCTAGCTCAGCCCCAGCATTTT CASSPDGLAQPQHF
- - TRBJ2-1 TRBV18 TGTGCCAGCTCACCAAGGAGCGAGGAACAGTTCTTC CASSPRSEEQFF
- TRBD2 TRBJ2-4 TRBV19 TGTGCCAGTAGCCCCACCCGGACTAGTGCGTACATTCAGTACTTC CASSPTRTSAYIQYF
- - TRBJ2-5 TRBV5-1 TGCGCCAGTACTAGAGGTCGGGGAGAGACCCAGTACTTC CASTRGRGETQYF
- - TRBJ1-1 TRBV11-2 TGTGCCAGTAGCCGGGGCACTGAAGCTTTCTTT CASSRGTEAFF
- - TRBJ2-1 TRBV2 TGTGCCAGCACCGGAGGGGGCCCCGTGTACAATGAGCAGTTCTTC CASTGGGPVYNEQFF
- - TRBJ1-1 TRBV3-1/TRBV3-2 TGTGCCAGCAGCCACTCGGACATTTCGAACACTGAAGCTTTCTTT CASSHSDISNTEAFF
few - TRBJ2-7 TRBV19 TGTGCCAGTAGTATCCAGGTGTCAGGGTTCGAGCAGTACTTC CASSIQVSGFEQYF
- TRBD1 TRBJ2-7 TRBV7-3 TGTGCCAGCAGCCAAGGCTCACCCCGACAGGGGGTTCCCGGGGTGCAGTACTTC CASSQGSPRQGVPGVQYF
- TRBD2 TRBJ2-2 TRBV15 TGTGCCACCAGCGGGACTAGTGCCGGGGAGCTGTTTTTT CATSGTSAGELFF
- - TRBJ1-1 TRBV6-1 TGTGCCAGCAGGGGAGTGGACACTGAAGCTTTCTTT CASRGVDTEAFF
once - TRBJ2-2 TRBV2 TGTGCCAGCAGCAAACTAGCGAACACCGGGGAGCTGTTTTTT CASSKLANTGELFF
- - TRBJ1-5 TRBV28 TGTGCCAGCAGTTTATCAGGAGGGAGCAATCAGCCCCAGCATTTT CASSLSGGSNQPQHF
- TRBD1 TRBJ1-5 TRBV25-1 TGTGCCAGCATCGCACTCAGGGGGGATCAGCCCCAGCATTTT CASIALRGDQPQHF
- - TRBJ2-1 TRBV3-1/TRBV3-2 TGTGCCAGCAGCCAAACTAGAAGTGAGCAGTTCTTC CASSQTRSEQFF
- TRBD2 TRBJ2-1 TRBV24-1 TGTGCCACCAGTGACCCGACTAGCGGGTCATACAATGAGCAGTTCTTC CATSDPTSGSYNEQFF
- - TRBJ1-1 TRBV6-5 TGTGCCAGCAGTTACTCCGCAGGGCCGAACACTGAAGCTTTCTTT CASSYSAGPNTEAFF
- - TRBJ2-7 TRBV19 TGTGCCAGTAGTATGGCGGGTACCCCTTCCTACGAGCAGTACTTC CASSMAGTPSYEQYF
- - TRBJ1-4 TRBV19 TGTGCCAGTAGTAACCCCGCCGGGAAACTGTTTTTT CASSNPAGKLFF
- - TRBJ1-4 TRBV18 TGTGCCAGCTCCCCCGCGGGGCGGAATGAAAAACTGTTTTTT CASSPAGRNEKLFF
- TRBD2 TRBJ2-1 TRBV10-1 TGCGCCAGCAGAGTAGCGGGAGGGTCGAATGAGCAGTTCTTC CASRVAGGSNEQFF
once - TRBJ2-7 TRBV5-6 TGTGCCAGCAGCTGGGGCAACTCTCTCGAGCAGTACTTC CASSWGNSLEQYF
- TRBD1 TRBJ2-3 TRBV5-1 TGCGCCAGCAGCTCCCAACCCCAGGGGGCGGGTGAAAATACGCAGTATTTT CASSSQPQGAGENTQYF
- - TRBJ2-3 TRBV20-1 TGCAGTGCTAGTAGGAGGGAAGGAACAGATACGCAGTATTTT CSASRREGTDTQYF
few - TRBJ1-2 TRBV6-5 TGTGCCAGCAGTCCCCGGCTAGTCGGGGGCTACACCTTC CASSPRLVGGYTF
- TRBD2 TRBJ2-7 TRBV20-1 TGCAGTGCTCCTCGAAGCGGGAGGCAGGGCTTC CSAPRSGRQGF
- - TRBJ1-2 TRBV7-9 TGTGCCAGCAGCCGGGACAATTTTAACTATGGCTACACCTTC CASSRDNFNYGYTF
- TRBD2 TRBJ2-1 TRBV7-9 TGTGCCAGCAGCTTAGTAAGAGCGGGAGTATGGAGCAATGAGCAGTTCTTC CASSLVRAGVWSNEQFF
- - TRBJ2-7 TRBV7-2 TGTGCCAGCAGCTTAGGAAATGGTACCCGACTGAGCTCCTACGAGCAGTACTTC CASSLGNGTRLSSYEQYF
- TRBD2 TRBJ2-7 TRBV6-2/TRBV6-3 TGTGCCAGCAGTTACAACCTAGCCCTATTCGGGACTAGCGTCTACGAGCAGTACTTC CASSYNLALFGTSVYEQYF
- - TRBJ1-1 TRBV18 TGTGCCAGCTCACCAGTCGAGGAGGGAACTGAAGCTTTCTTT CASSPVEEGTEAFF
few - TRBJ2-7 TRBV7-9 TGTGCCAGCAGCAATACTTACGAGCAGTACTTC CASSNTYEQYF
- - TRBJ2-3 TRBV5-5 TGTGCCAGCAGCTTGACCACAGGGAACACAGATACGCAGTATTTT CASSLTTGNTDTQYF